These 23 T cell receptor beta chains originate from one sample sequenced in a study of T cell repertoires in cytomegalovirus infection (dated by TCRdb to between 2018 and 2020). The sequencing machine was an Illumina HiSeq 1500. TCRdb reprocessed the public reads (quality trimming at Q25 with fastp, clone calling with MiXCR) and kept in-frame beta chains. Duplicate CDR3 protein sequences are folded into a single record with the most common DNA and genes. The sample table lists 200,000 to 300,000 distinct CDR3 sequences, approximately 14% of them with a count of one. About 8.7% of the sample is taken by the ten largest. The sample comprised PBMCs. The receptors here all came from a human donor in good health (CMV status not recorded). Some clones in this sample may be carry-over from other donors' samples.

Many counts were recorded for this clonotype. This chain uses TRBV7-2 with TRBJ2-1; 7 bases map to TRBD2. V shed 6 bases, J shed 4 bases, and the junction held 9 bases outside the gene matches. The CDR3 spans 15 residues. Germline V gene sequence: CDR1 SGHTA, CDR2 FQGNSA. CDR3 coding DNA: TGTGCCAGCAGGCCGGCTCGGACTAGATACAATGAGCAGTTCTTC. Amino acids: CASRPARTRYNEQFF.

The chain recombines TRBV15 with TRBJ1-5; D is uncertain. V lost 0 bases and J lost 0, with 3 bases in between. CDR3 length: 14 residues. In germline, CDR1 is LNHNV, CDR2 YYDKDF (reference sequence). CDR3 loop: CATSREDSNQPQHF. CDR3 DNA: TGTGCCACCAGCAGAGAGGATAGCAATCAGCCCCAGCATTTT.

This clonotype was counted many times. The gene calls are TRBV6-5 and TRBJ2-5, with 7 bases that match TRBD2. The CDR3 sequence is 13 residues long. Germline V CDR1 and CDR2: MNHEY, SVGAGI. The ends lost 10 bases at V and 1 base at J; junction bases unmatched: 6. The CDR3: CATRASGQETQYF. The DNA of the CDR3 is TGTGCCACCCGGGCTAGCGGCCAAGAGACCCAGTACTTC.

There are many counts of this clonotype. The chain has TRBV7-6 and TRBJ1-1; D ambiguous. Per the germline V gene, CDR1 is SGHVS and CDR2 is FNYEAQ. With 2 bases removed from V and 1 base from J, the gap between germline ends came to 5 bases. The CDR3 spans 13 residues. The CDR3 reads CASSLTENTEAFF. The DNA for the CDR3 is TGTGCCAGCAGCTTAACAGAGAACACTGAAGCTTTCTTT.

This clonotype has a handful of counts. This chain links TRBV19 with TRBJ1-2; D gene uncertain. Germline lookup yields CDR1 LNHDA and CDR2 SQIVND (reference sequence). V lost 5 bases and J lost 7, with 17 bases in between. The CDR3 is 14 residues long. The CDR3 spells CASSQPTESSGYTF. DNA of the CDR3: TGTGCCAGTAGTCAACCGACGGAATCGAGTGGCTACACCTTC.

The chain has TRBV4-1 and TRBJ2-7; 11 bases are a match to TRBD2. Trimming cost V 1 base and J 9 bases; bases outside gene matches: 11. Germline V gene sequence: CDR1 MGHRA, CDR2 YSYEKL. This CDR3 comprises 16 residues. CDR3 sequence: CASSQAVTSGATPQYF. The CDR3 DNA sequence: TGCGCCAGCAGCCAAGCGGTGACTAGCGGGGCTACTCCGCAGTACTTC.

This clonotype was observed at least ten times. The genes are TRBV6-1 and TRBJ2-7; D unresolved. The CDR3 spans 12 residues. CDR1 is MNHNS and CDR2 is SASEGT in the germline V gene. With 8 bases removed from V and 4 bases from J, the gap between germline ends came to 12 bases. Here the CDR3 reads CASRTGPYEQYF. The CDR3 DNA follows: TGTGCCAGCCGGACGGGTCCTTACGAGCAGTACTTC.

The chain couples TRBV11-2 to TRBJ1-6, with D unclear. Trimming pared 2 bases from V and 8 bases from J, leaving 19 bases between. CDR3 length: 17 amino acids. Germline V CDR1 and CDR2: SGHAT, FQNNGV. CDR3 amino acids: CASSLISSTGRYSPLHF. In DNA, the CDR3 is TGTGCCAGCAGCTTAATTTCCTCGACGGGAAGATATTCACCCCTCCACTTT.

J is TRBJ1-1 and V is TRBV7-9; unclear D gene. Between the trimmed V and J ends, which lost 5 bases and 1 base, there was a span of 5 bases. This CDR3 spans 12 amino acids. CDR1 and CDR2 from the germline V gene are SEHNR and FQNEAQ (reference sequence). CDR3 region: CASSTPNTEAFF. Here the CDR3 DNA reads TGTGCCAGCAGCACGCCGAACACTGAAGCTTTCTTT.

This rearrangement joins TRBV2 to TRBJ2-3; possible D gene TRBD1, 5 bases. The CDR3 runs 13 residues. V was pared by 7 bases and J by 0 bases, with 8 bases between. Per the germline V gene, CDR1 is SNHLY and CDR2 is FYNNEI. The CDR3: CASNAGSTDTQYF. CDR3 coding DNA: TGTGCCAGCAATGCAGGGAGCACAGATACGCAGTATTTT.

This clonotype was counted at least ten times. This chain uses TRBV19 with TRBJ1-3, with D hard to call. The CDR3 has 13 amino acids. Germline CDR1 is LNHDA and CDR2 is SQIVND (reference sequence). Trimming shortened V by 11 bases and J by 4 bases, and 15 bases separated the two germline ends. CDR3 in amino acids: CAATQPPGNTIYF. CDR3 sequence (DNA): TGTGCCGCAACCCAACCTCCGGGAAACACCATATATTTT.

The rearrangement links TRBV29-1 to TRBJ2-3, with 9 bases identical to TRBD2. Losses at the gene ends were 6 bases for V and 4 bases for J; bases not matched to a gene: 11. Germline loops: CDR1 SQVTM, CDR2 ANQGSEA. CDR3 length: 15 amino acids. The chain's CDR3 is CSVYPLAGGSDTQYF. CDR3 coding DNA: TGCAGCGTGTACCCATTGGCGGGGGGGTCAGATACGCAGTATTTT.

This clonotype was counted once. J is TRBJ2-1 and V is TRBV5-1, with D possibly being TRBD2 (5 bases). V lost 4 bases, J lost 8 bases, and 22 bases lay in between. The length of the CDR3 is 16 residues. Germline CDR1 reads SGHRS; CDR2 reads YFSETQ. The CDR3 region is CASSAANGNFWYEQFF. CDR3 DNA sequence: TGCGCCAGCAGCGCCGCTAACGGGAACTTCTGGTATGAGCAGTTCTTC.

The chain joins TRBV10-3 to TRBJ2-7, with D possibly being TRBD1 (6 bases). With 4 bases removed from V and 9 bases from J, the gap between germline ends came to 10 bases. The CDR3 spans 11 residues. Germline assignment: CDR1 ENHRY and CDR2 SYGVKD. The CDR3 loop reads CAISGGDMQYF. CDR3 in DNA: TGTGCCATCAGTGGAGGGGACATGCAGTACTTC.

This clonotype has a handful of counts. This chain uses TRBV13 with TRBJ2-5, with D maybe TRBD1 (5 bases). The germline CDR1 and CDR2 sequences are PRHDT and FYEKMQ (reference sequence). CDR3 length: 14 residues. V was pared by 0 bases and J by 4 bases, with 9 bases between. CDR3 residues: CASSLGGRLETQYF. The CDR3 coding sequence is TGTGCCAGCAGCTTAGGGGGGCGGCTAGAGACCCAGTACTTC.

The chain uses TRBV29-1 and TRBJ2-7; tentatively, D is TRBD1 or TRBD2 (6 bases each). The CDR3 loop spans 13 amino acids. Trimming cost V 6 bases and J 0 bases, with 12 bases left between them. Per germline, CDR1 SQVTM and CDR2 ANQGSEA. The CDR3 reads CSVGSGASYEQYF. The DNA of the CDR3 is TGCAGCGTGGGTTCGGGGGCCTCCTACGAGCAGTACTTC.

This clonotype was observed many times. V gene TRBV12-3 or TRBV12-4 combines with J gene TRBJ2-5; 10 bases line up with TRBD1. The junction had 5 bases not matched to a gene; V was cut back by 5 bases and J by 5 bases. The length of the CDR3 is 14 residues. CDR3 in amino acids: CASSPGTGAETQYF. DNA of the CDR3: TGTGCCAGCAGTCCCGGGACAGGGGCGGAGACCCAGTACTTC.

This clonotype came up many times. The chain recombines TRBV6-5 with TRBJ1-2; D may be TRBD1 (6 bases). V lost 7 bases and J 6 bases, leaving 21 bases between the germline ends. The CDR3 is 15 residues long. Looked up from germline, CDR1 is MNHEY and CDR2 is SVGAGI. CDR3 residues: CASTLMAGGGHGYTF. The DNA of the CDR3 is TGTGCCAGCACTCTTATGGCGGGAGGGGGGCATGGCTACACCTTC.

The chain links TRBV15 to TRBJ1-5; D not resolved. The CDR3 runs to 14 residues. Per germline, CDR1 LNHNV and CDR2 YYDKDF (reference sequence). Trimming removed 1 base from V and 5 bases from J, with 9 bases in between. CDR3 loop: CATSRAAQDQPQHF. CDR3 in DNA: TGTGCCACCAGCAGAGCCGCCCAGGATCAGCCCCAGCATTTT.

The CDR3 DNA is TGTGCCAGCAGAGAAAGCGGGAGGGCGAGGAATGAGCAGTTCTTC. Its protein product is CASRESGRARNEQFF. The genes are TRBV6-2 or TRBV6-3 and TRBJ2-1; 10 bases line up with TRBD2. CDR3 length: 15 amino acids. Germline loops: CDR1 MNHEY, CDR2 SVGEGT. V gave up 6 bases and J gave up 7 bases; unmatched junction bases: 9.

This clonotype was counted at least ten times. The J gene is TRBJ2-7, the V gene TRBV7-6; 14 bases are a match to TRBD2. CDR3 length: 17 residues. Trimming removed 3 bases from V and 2 bases from J; junction bases left unmatched: 6. Germline V gene data show CDR1 as SGHVS and CDR2 as FNYEAQ. The CDR3 region is CASSFQGLAGEPYEQYF. The CDR3 nucleotides read TGTGCCAGCAGCTTCCAGGGACTAGCGGGGGAACCCTACGAGCAGTACTTC.

In its sample, this clonotype was seen a few times. The chain joins TRBV6-2 or TRBV6-3 to TRBJ2-7, with 9 nucleotides matching TRBD1. The CDR3 is 13 residues long. The germline gives CDR1 MNHEY, CDR2 SVGEGT. V lost 4 bases and J lost 2; bases outside the gene matches: 0. The CDR3 is CASSWTGAYEQYF. The DNA of the CDR3 is TGTGCCAGCAGTTGGACAGGGGCCTACGAGCAGTACTTC.

The chain recombines TRBV3-1 with TRBJ2-5; TRBD1 agrees at 7 bases. The CDR3 has 14 residues. V shed 4 bases, J shed 3 bases, and the junction held 5 bases outside the gene matches. Germline V gene data show CDR1 as LGHDT and CDR2 as YNNKEL (reference sequence). The chain's CDR3 is CASSPQGREETQYF. The CDR3 nucleotides are TGTGCCAGCAGCCCACAGGGGCGGGAAGAGACCCAGTACTTC.